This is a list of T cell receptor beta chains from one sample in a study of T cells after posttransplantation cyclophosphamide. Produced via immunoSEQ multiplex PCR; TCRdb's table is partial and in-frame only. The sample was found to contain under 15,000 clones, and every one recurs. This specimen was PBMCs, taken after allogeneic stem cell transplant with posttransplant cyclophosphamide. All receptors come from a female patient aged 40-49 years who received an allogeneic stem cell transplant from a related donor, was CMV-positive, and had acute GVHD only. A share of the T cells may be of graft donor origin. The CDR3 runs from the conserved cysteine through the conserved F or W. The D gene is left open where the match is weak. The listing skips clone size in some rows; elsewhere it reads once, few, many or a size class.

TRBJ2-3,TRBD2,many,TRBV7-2,CASSLPLTSGTDTDTQYF,TGTGCCAGCAGCTTACCCCTGACTAGCGGGACCGACACAGATACGCAGTATTTT
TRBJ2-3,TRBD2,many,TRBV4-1,CASSHPGLGTTDTQYF,TGCGCCAGCAGCCATCCGGGACTAGGGACCACAGATACGCAGTATTTT
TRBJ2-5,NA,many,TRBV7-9,CASRHTRDSLGETQYF,TGTGCCAGCAGGCATACACGGGACTCCCTCGGAGAGACCCAGTACTTC
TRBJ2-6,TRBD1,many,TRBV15,CATSSDRGTGANVLTF,TGTGCCACCAGCAGCGACAGGGGTACCGGGGCCAACGTCCTGACTTTC
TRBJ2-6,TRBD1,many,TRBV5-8,CASSLPGQGTAGANVLTF,TGTGCCAGCAGCTTGCCCGGACAGGGGACGGCTGGGGCCAACGTCCTGACTTTC
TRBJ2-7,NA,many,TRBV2,CASVRGGISFYEQYF,TGTGCCAGCGTGCGGGGTGGGATTAGCTTCTACGAGCAGTACTTC
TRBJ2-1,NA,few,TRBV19,CASSPPTRDSYNEQFF,TGTGCCAGTAGTCCACCAACTAGGGACTCCTACAATGAGCAGTTCTTC
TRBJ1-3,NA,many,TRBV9,CASSLGGSGNTIYF,TGTGCCAGCAGCCTCGGGGGGTCTGGAAACACCATATATTTT
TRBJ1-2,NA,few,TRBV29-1,CSVGTNGGYTF,TGCAGCGTTGGGACTAACGGGGGCTACACCTTC
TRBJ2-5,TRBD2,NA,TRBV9,CASRAGGGEETQYF,TGTGCCAGCAGAGCGGGGGGCGGGGAGGAGACCCAGTACTTC
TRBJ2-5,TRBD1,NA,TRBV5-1,CASSLEGQGAQETQYF,TGCGCCAGCAGCTTGGAGGGACAGGGGGCCCAAGAGACCCAGTACTTC
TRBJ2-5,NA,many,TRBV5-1,CASRRGPGGETQYF,TGCGCCAGCAGAAGGGGCCCTGGCGGTGAGACCCAGTACTTC
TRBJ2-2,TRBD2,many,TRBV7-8,CASSLDLGPSGSWAGELFF,TGTGCCAGCAGCTTAGATCTGGGTCCTAGCGGGAGCTGGGCCGGGGAGCTGTTTTTT
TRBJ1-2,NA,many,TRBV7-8,CASSLGGVEVSGYTF,TGTGCCAGCAGCTTAGGAGGAGTAGAGGTTTCAGGCTACACCTTC
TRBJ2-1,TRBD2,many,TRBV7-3,CASSLGAGAYNEQFF,TGTGCCAGCAGCTTAGGAGCGGGAGCTTACAATGAGCAGTTCTTC
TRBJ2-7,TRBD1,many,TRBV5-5,CASSLGTGNYEQYF,TGTGCCAGCAGCTTGGGGACAGGGAATTACGAGCAGTACTTC
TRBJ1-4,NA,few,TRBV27,CASSLGQINEKLFF,TGTGCCAGCAGTCTCGGACAAATTAATGAAAAACTGTTTTTT
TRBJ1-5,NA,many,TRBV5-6,CASSLGGIYSNQPQHF,TGTGCCAGCAGCTTGGGAGGGATATATAGCAATCAGCCCCAGCATTTT
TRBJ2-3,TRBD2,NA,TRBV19,CASRLSGGGTDTQYF,TGTGCCAGCCGACTTAGCGGGGGGGGCACAGATACGCAGTATTTT
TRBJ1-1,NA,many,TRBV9,CASSVAPGTEAFF,TGTGCCAGCAGCGTAGCTCCCGGGACTGAAGCTTTCTTT
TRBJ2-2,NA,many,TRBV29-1,CSVGETGSTGELFF,TGCAGCGTTGGAGAGACAGGCAGCACCGGGGAGCTGTTTTTT
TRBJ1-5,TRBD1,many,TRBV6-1,CASSQTGDSNQPQHF,TGTGCCAGCAGTCAAACAGGGGATAGCAATCAGCCCCAGCATTTT
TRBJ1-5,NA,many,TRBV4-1,CASSQEQGRSNQPQHF,TGCGCCAGCAGCCAAGAACAGGGAAGGAGCAATCAGCCCCAGCATTTT
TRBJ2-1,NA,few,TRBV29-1,CSVESEEVYNEQFF,TGCAGCGTTGAATCGGAGGAGGTTTACAATGAGCAGTTCTTC
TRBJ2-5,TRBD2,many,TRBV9,CASSGMGGQETQYF,TGTGCCAGCAGTGGCATGGGAGGGCAAGAGACCCAGTACTTC
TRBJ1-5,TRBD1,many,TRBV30,CAWRARGAQGNQPQHF,TGTGCCTGGAGGGCCAGGGGGGCACAGGGGAATCAGCCCCAGCATTTT
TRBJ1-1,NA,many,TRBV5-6,CASSLVQTTMNTEAFF,TGTGCCAGCAGCTTGGTTCAGACTACCATGAACACTGAAGCTTTCTTT
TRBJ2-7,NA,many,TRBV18,CASSSAPGAGQEQYF,TGTGCCAGCTCATCGGCCCCCGGTGCGGGTCAGGAGCAGTACTTC
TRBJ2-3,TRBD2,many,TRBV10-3,CATASGSADTQYF,TGTGCCACCGCTAGCGGGAGTGCAGATACGCAGTATTTT
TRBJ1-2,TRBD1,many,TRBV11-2,CASSLPGTGGNYGYTF,TGTGCCAGCAGCTTACCCGGGACAGGAGGCAACTATGGCTACACCTTC
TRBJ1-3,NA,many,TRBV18,CASSSDAGGSTIYF,TGTGCCAGCTCGTCGGACGCAGGAGGAAGCACCATATATTTT
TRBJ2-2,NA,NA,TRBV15,CATSRATGSHTGELFF,TGTGCCACCAGCAGAGCTACAGGGTCCCACACCGGGGAGCTGTTTTTT
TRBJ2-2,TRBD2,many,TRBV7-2,CASSPPGGRNTGELFF,TGTGCCAGCAGCCCACCCGGCGGGAGGAACACCGGGGAGCTGTTTTTT
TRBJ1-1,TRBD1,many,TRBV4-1,CASSQPDRTGGTEAFF,TGCGCCAGCAGCCAACCCGATCGGACAGGGGGGACTGAAGCTTTCTTT
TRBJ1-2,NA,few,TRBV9,CASSADSSPNYGYTF,TGTGCCAGCAGCGCGGACAGTAGTCCTAACTATGGCTACACCTTC
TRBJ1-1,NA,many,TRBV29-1,CSVDSGVNTEAFF,TGCAGCGTTGATTCAGGGGTGAACACTGAAGCTTTCTTT
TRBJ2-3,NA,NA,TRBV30,CAWIRQNTRYF,TGTGCCTGGATAAGACAGAATACGCGGTATTTT
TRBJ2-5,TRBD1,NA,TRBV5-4,CASSRRTGGAETQYF,TGTGCCAGCAGCCGGAGGACAGGGGGCGCAGAGACCCAGTACTTC
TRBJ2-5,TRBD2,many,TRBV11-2,CASSQRLAGSQETQYF,TGTGCCAGCAGCCAACGACTAGCGGGGTCCCAAGAGACCCAGTACTTC
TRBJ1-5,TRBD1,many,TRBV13,CASSSRTGLSNQPQHF,TGTGCCAGCAGCTCAAGGACAGGACTTAGCAATCAGCCCCAGCATTTT
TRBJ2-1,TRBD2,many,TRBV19,CASSMGRASGYNEQFF,TGTGCCAGTAGTATGGGGCGGGCTAGCGGATACAATGAGCAGTTCTTC
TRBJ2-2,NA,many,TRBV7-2,CASSYTWELFF,TGTGCCAGCAGCTACACATGGGAGCTGTTTTTT
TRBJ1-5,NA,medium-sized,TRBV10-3,CAISDSGAQPQHF,TGTGCCATCAGTGATTCAGGGGCCCAGCCCCAGCATTTT
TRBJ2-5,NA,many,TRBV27,CASSNTGSTAQYF,TGTGCCAGCAGTAACACAGGGTCTACGGCCCAGTACTTC
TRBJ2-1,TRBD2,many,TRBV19,CASSFSGSEFF,TGTGCCAGCTCATTTAGCGGGAGTGAGTTCTTC
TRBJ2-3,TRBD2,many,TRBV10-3,CAITAGGGTDTQYF,TGTGCCATCACGGCGGGAGGCGGCACAGATACGCAGTATTTT
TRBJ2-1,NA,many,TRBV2,CASADTGGELNEQFF,TGTGCCAGCGCTGATACAGGGGGGGAGTTAAATGAGCAGTTCTTC
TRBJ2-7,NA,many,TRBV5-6,CASSSPTRMDDEQYF,TGTGCCAGCAGCTCCCCGACTAGGATGGATGACGAGCAGTACTTC
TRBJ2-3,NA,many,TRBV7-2,CASSSLFTGTQYF,TGTGCCAGCAGCTCCCTCTTCACGGGTACGCAGTATTTT
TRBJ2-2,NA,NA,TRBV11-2,CASSLVGANTGELFF,TGTGCCAGCAGCTTAGTAGGAGCGAACACCGGGGAGCTGTTTTTT
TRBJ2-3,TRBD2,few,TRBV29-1,CSVEPLAGGTDTQYF,TGCAGCGTTGAACCCCTAGCGGGGGGCACAGATACGCAGTATTTT
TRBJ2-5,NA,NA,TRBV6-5,CASSRGTGETQYF,TGTGCCAGCAGTAGAGGCACCGGTGAGACCCAGTACTTC
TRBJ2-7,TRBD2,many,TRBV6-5,CASSYTGGTYEQYF,TGTGCCAGCAGTTACACGGGGGGGACCTACGAGCAGTACTTC